The next 8 T cell receptor beta chains were all read from a single sample in a study of cytomegalovirus exposure and HLA in healthy donors. 13 Jbeta primers and 60 Vbeta primers were used for the PCR. TCRdb keeps only in-frame clones here, not all; method: immunoSEQ multiplex PCR. The table shows roughly 35,000 clones, with 53% occurring only once. The material sequenced was PBMCs. The receptor source for this set is a woman aged 40 to 49 in good health and CMV-seropositive.

The CDR3: CASSLYGGRSTGELFF. The DNA for the CDR3 is TGTGCCAGCAGCTTATACGGGGGGAGGTCCACCGGGGAGCTGTTTTTT. This chain links TRBV5-4 with TRBJ2-2; 7 positions agree with TRBD2. CDR3 length equals 16 residues. Germline V gives CDR1 SGHNT, CDR2 YYREEE (reference sequence). J gave up 4 bases and V 2 bases, and 8 bases lay outside the gene matches.

This clone was recorded a few times. This chain connects TRBV6-5 to TRBJ1-1; no definite D call. The V and J ends lost 8 bases and 6 bases respectively, with 16 bases between them. CDR1 is MNHEY and CDR2 is SVGAGI in the germline V gene. CDR3 length: 13 residues. CDR3 bases: TGTGCCAGCGGAAGAGTGACACCGCCTGAAGCTTTCTTT. Encoded protein: CASGRVTPPEAFF.

This clone appeared a few times. V usage is TRBV5-1 and J usage is TRBJ2-2; TRBD2 matches 9 bases. This CDR3 has 15 residues. V shed 4 bases and J 6 bases; nucleotides not matched to a gene: 7. Germline V lookup: CDR1 SGHRS, CDR2 YFSETQ. The CDR3 loop is CASSPSGVVAGELFF. In DNA, the CDR3 is TGCGCCAGCAGCCCTAGCGGGGTAGTGGCCGGGGAGCTGTTTTTT.

The chain employs TRBV6-4 and TRBJ2-3; D perhaps matches TRBD1 (6 bases). Looked up from germline, CDR1 is MRHNA and CDR2 is SNTAGT. The CDR3 length is 15 residues. The ends were cut back, 5 bases at V and 1 base at J, with 13 bases in the middle. CDR3 protein: CASSKQGLGTDTQYF. CDR3 bases: TGTGCCAGCAGTAAACAGGGCTTAGGCACAGATACGCAGTATTTT.

The chain links TRBV18 to TRBJ2-5; 9 nucleotides agree with TRBD1. J was trimmed by 4 bases and V by 6 bases; bases with no gene match: 6. Germline CDR1 KGHSH, CDR2 LQKENI. The CDR3 runs to 14 residues. CDR3 region: CASSRGQGLETQYF. In nucleotides, the CDR3 is TGTGCCAGCTCGCGGGGACAGGGTCTAGAGACCCAGTACTTC.

The chain carries TRBV9 and TRBJ2-1; 7 bases map to TRBD2. This CDR3 region has 12 residues. Per germline, CDR1 SGDLS and CDR2 YYNGEE. Trimming cost V 6 bases and J 10 bases; bases outside gene matches: 7. The CDR3 nucleotides read TGTGCCAGCACCTCCGGGGAGGGGGAGCAGTTCTTC. Translated, it gives CASTSGEGEQFF.

This chain joins TRBV7-3 and TRBJ1-1; D gene unclear. Germline CDR1 SGHTA, CDR2 FQGTGA. This CDR3 comprises 14 residues. V was trimmed by 6 bases and J by 1 base, leaving 12 bases between them. This chain's CDR3 is CASRPGTANTEAFF. CDR3 nucleotide sequence: TGTGCCAGCAGGCCCGGAACAGCGAACACTGAAGCTTTCTTT.

The V gene is TRBV7-2, the J gene TRBJ1-5; D possibly corresponds to TRBD1 (5 bases). Trimming shortened V by 5 bases and J by 4 bases, and 15 bases separated the two germline ends. There are 15 residues in the CDR3. Germline V gives CDR1 SGHTA, CDR2 FQGNSA. The CDR3 coding sequence is TGTGCCAGCAGCCCAGAGGAGGGGAGGAATCAGCCCCAGCATTTT. This encodes CASSPEEGRNQPQHF. Supplemented by reference TRBV7-2 and TRBJ1-5, the full variable domain reads GAGVSQSPSNKVTEKGKDVELRCDPISGHTALYWYRQSLGQGLEFLIYFQGNSAPDKSGLPSDRFSAERTGGSVSTLTIQRTQQEDSAVYLCASSPEEGRNQPQHFGDGTRLSIL.